The 5 T cell receptor beta chains below all came from one sample that was sequenced in a study of T cell changes during pregnancy in multiple sclerosis. The assay was immunoSEQ multiplex PCR, and TCRdb's table has in-frame clones only and misses some. The sample contains some 50,000 clones, approximately 90% of which appear only once. The sequenced sample was CD8+ T cells from peripheral blood mononuclear cells, obtained in the second trimester of pregnancy. The receptors originated from a female donor with multiple sclerosis, enrolled in a pregnancy study.

This clone was recorded only once. The chain employs TRBV10-3 and TRBJ2-7; D unresolved. The CDR3 covers 13 residues. CDR1 and CDR2 (germline): ENHRY, SYGVKD. The V and J ends lost 0 bases and 1 base respectively, with 4 bases between them. Here the CDR3 DNA reads TGTGCCATCAGTGAGTCCTCGTCCTACGAGCAGTACTTC. It specifies CAISESSSYEQYF.

The chain couples TRBV7-9 to TRBJ2-5; the match to TRBD1 covers 7 bases. J lost 4 bases, V lost 5 bases, and 4 bases had no gene match. Germline V gene lookup returns CDR1 SEHNR and CDR2 FQNEAQ (reference sequence). CDR3 length: 13 residues. The CDR3 DNA reads TGTGCCAGCAGCCTGGGACAGAGAGAGACCCAGTACTTC. It codes for CASSLGQRETQYF.

The chain uses TRBV30 and TRBJ1-2; 7 nucleotides agree with TRBD1. This CDR3 comprises 15 residues. Germline V gene data show CDR1 as GTSNPN and CDR2 as SVGIG (reference sequence). The ends lost 3 bases at V and 5 bases at J; junction bases unmatched: 12. The CDR3 coding sequence is TGTGCCTGGAGCATTATCGAACAGGGGAGATATGGCTACACCTTC. Its protein is CAWSIIEQGRYGYTF. Variable domain in full (rest from reference TRBV30 and TRBJ1-2): SQTIHQWPATLVQPVGSPLSLECTVEGTSNPNLYWYRQAAGRGLQLLFYSVGIGQISSEVPQNLSASRPQDRQFILSSKKLLLSDSGFYLCAWSIIEQGRYGYTFGSGTRLTVV.

This chain links TRBV9 with TRBJ2-1; possibly TRBD2 for D (6 bases). Looked up from germline, CDR1 is SGDLS and CDR2 is YYNGEE. This CDR3 is built from 16 residues. Trimming removed 0 bases at V and 1 base at J, with 11 bases between. The CDR3: CASSVGGTPSYNEQFF. CDR3 DNA: TGTGCCAGCAGCGTAGGAGGGACTCCTTCCTACAATGAGCAGTTCTTC. Combining the CDR3 with reference TRBV9 and TRBJ2-1 gives the whole variable domain DSGVTQTPKHLITATGQRVTLRCSPRSGDLSVYWYQQSLDQGLQFLIQYYNGEERAKGNILERFSAQQFPDLHSELNLSSLELGDSALYFCASSVGGTPSYNEQFFGPGTRLTVL.

Of note for this clone: Germline is not matched at one junction end, which may reflect a read error. The chain joins TRBV7-6 to TRBJ2-1; 8 bases are a match to TRBD2. The length of the CDR3 is 14 residues. Germline assignment: CDR1 SGHVS and CDR2 FNYEAQ. CDR3: CTSSFVAGSNEQFF. The CDR3 DNA is TGTACCAGCAGCTTTGTAGCGGGGTCCAATGAGCAGTTCTTC. Full variable domain (missing parts from reference TRBV7-6 and TRBJ2-1): GAGVSQSPRYKVTKRGQDVALRCDPISGHVSLYWYRQALGQGPEFLTYFNYEAQQDKSGLPNDRFSAERPEGSISTLTIQRTEQRDSAMYRCTSSFVAGSNEQFFGPGTRLTVL.